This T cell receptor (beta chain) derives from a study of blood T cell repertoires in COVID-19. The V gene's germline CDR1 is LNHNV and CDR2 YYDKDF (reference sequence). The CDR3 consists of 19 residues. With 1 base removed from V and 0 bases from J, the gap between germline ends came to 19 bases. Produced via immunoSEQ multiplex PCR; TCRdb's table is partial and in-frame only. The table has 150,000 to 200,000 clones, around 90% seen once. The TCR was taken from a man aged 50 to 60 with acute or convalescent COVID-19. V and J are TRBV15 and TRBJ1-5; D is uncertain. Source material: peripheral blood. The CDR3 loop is CATSRGRAGRSNSNQPQHF. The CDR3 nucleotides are TGTGCCACCAGCAGAGGTAGGGCGGGAAGGAGTAATAGCAATCAGCCCCAGCATTTT.